This T cell receptor (beta chain) was sequenced during a study of blood T cell repertoires in COVID-19 (dated by TCRdb to 2020 to 2022). Notes on the research overall: Samples covering the acute and convalescent phases of COVID-19 were provided by collaborators in the United States, Italy and Spain. The prospective study material was composed of cDNA or gDNA derived from T cells, B-cell-depleted T cells, or PBMCs. Deeply sampled blood TCRbeta repertoires from subjects exposed to, actively infected with, or recovered from COVID-19 were included in the dataset. A freely available public database, intended as a resource for researchers studying the immune response to SARS-CoV-2, is where the repertoires were released. The samples were drawn from two sources: the first 160 participants of the ongoing ImmuneRACE study, and 1,254 subjects contributed by 6 global collaborators. Nearly every sample came with metadata listing a de-identified subject ID, COVID-19 status, age in years and sex. Where available, HLA class I and class II types were taken from metadata supplied by the sample provider and were not determined by assay-based typing. The full study reports these points: The amount of clinical and demographic metadata varied by source and participant and was provided uncurated.

Regarding this clone: Which antigen it targets is not known. The input lacks base qualities; no much larger clone sits a single base away.

Each collaborating institution followed its own protocols to collect whole blood in K2EDTA tubes. Collaborator samples were shipped for TCRbeta analysis as frozen whole blood, isolated PBMCs, or DNA extracted from either sample type. Trimming at the junction amounts to 5 bases on V and 5 bases on J, and the germline ends lie 16 bases apart. As encoded in the germline V gene (reference sequence), CDR1 is LNHDA while CDR2 is SQIVND. The CDR3 runs 15 amino acids, cysteine and phenylalanine included. Only CDR3 DNA remains: 45 bases, in frame from the first base. TCRbeta CDR3 regions were amplified from genomic DNA by means of the immunoSEQ Assay, a bias-controlled multiplex PCR. Regarding the original processing steps: The number of nucleated cells in each sample was estimated by amplification of reference gene primers within the assay. To quantify the absolute abundance of each unique TCRbeta CDR3 rearrangement, sequence reads were collapsed and filtered. For each sample, productive Simpson clonality was calculated by taking the square root of Simpson's diversity index across productive rearrangements. The immuneACCESS repertoire file appears here via TCRdb, limited to in-frame rearrangements. These files lack a portion of the clones; in checked studies, under half of the deficit traces to unresolved V genes, and the cause of the others is not known. That table gives V, J and clone size, and the DNA gave D and trimming. For this sample there are about 200,000 clones; roughly 90% appear just once. Approximately 0.5% of the sample comes from the top ten.

The chain uses TRBV19 and TRBJ1-5; a weak D assignment points to TRBD1 (5 bases agree). The sequenced sample was peripheral blood. The receptor was isolated from a middle-aged man with acute or convalescent COVID-19. The bases are TGTGCCAGTAGTTGGAGGGAAGGGGAGTATCAGCCCCAGCATTTT. It encodes CASSWREGEYQPQHF.